One T cell receptor beta chain is described in this entry. Its antigen remains unknown. The source of the sample is a study of cytomegalovirus exposure and HLA in healthy donors. The study, taken as a whole, reports: It has been reported that TCR beta sequences accurately predicted the HLA-A and HLA-B alleles of most subjects.

Trimming removed 5 bases from V and 5 bases from J; junction bases left unmatched: 12. The CDR3 runs to 15 residues. CDR1 and CDR2 from the germline V gene are GTSNPN and SVGIG (reference sequence). Amplification used 60 Vbeta primers and 13 Jbeta primers. Produced via immunoSEQ multiplex PCR; TCRdb's table is partial and in-frame only. Found here are approximately 170,000 clones, around 76% of them singletons; the top ten hold roughly 1.9%. This sequence joins TRBV30 and TRBJ2-5; 9 bases are shared with TRBD2. This clonotype was obtained from a woman under 40 in good health and CMV-seropositive. Sequencing used PBMCs. The CDR3 DNA is TGTGCCTGGGACTTAGCGGGGGCCCGGTTGGAGACCCAGTACTTC. This sequence encodes CAWDLAGARLETQYF.